Reported below is one T cell receptor (beta chain). J lost 2 bases, V lost 2 bases, and 2 bases had no gene match. CDR3 length equals 14 residues. In germline, CDR1 is MNHEY, CDR2 SVGAGI. This entry belongs to a study of control samples from healthy donors and cancer patients. The repertoire was sequenced with immunoSEQ multiplex PCR; TCRdb's copy has only in-frame clones and lacks some. Here the sample spans 78,000 or so clones, nearly 90% being singletons. The chain employs TRBV6-5 and TRBJ2-7; 8 bases are shared with TRBD2. This receptor was identified in a woman in her 50s in good health. The sequencing input was blood. In nucleotides, the CDR3 is TGTGCCAGCAGTTACGGCGGGGGGCCCTACGAGCAGTACTTC. It is translated as CASSYGGGPYEQYF.